This T cell receptor beta chain came from a study of vaccination and CD4 T cells after COVID-19. The treatment here: roughly 10-day PBMC culture with coronavirus spike peptide pools or control peptides (ViraFEST assay). In the ViraFEST assay, peptide-pool expansion preceded TCR sequencing of expanded clonotypes. Cultured CD4+ T cell DNA was sequenced using the Oncomine TCR Beta short-read assay. TCRdb reprocessed the PCR reads via MiXCR and lists one record per CDR3 protein. The sample comprises tens of thousands of distinct CDR3 sequences, roughly 64% of which are singletons, and over 7.5% rests with the top ten. Worth noting for this clonotype: Its cognate antigen is unknown.

The length of the CDR3 is 13 residues. Germline V gene lookup returns CDR1 SQVTM and CDR2 ANQGSEA. Trimming removed 3 bases at V and 4 bases at J, with 12 bases between. The sequencing sample was made of CD4+ T cells from blood, cultured in vitro. The source of this sequence is a human donor who had recovered from COVID-19. The chain uses TRBV29-1 and TRBJ2-5, with a tentative D call TRBD2 (7 bases). The CDR3 spells CSVEGGRAETQYF. In nucleotides, the CDR3 is TGCAGCGTTGAGGGGGGGCGCGCAGAGACCCAGTACTTC.